Below, 25 T cell receptor beta chains from the same sample are listed, as sequenced in a study of blood T cell repertoires in COVID-19. Method: immunoSEQ multiplex PCR; TCRdb's copy keeps in-frame clones and lacks some. The sample gives some 280,000 clones, around 91% of which show up once; approximately 12% is in the top ten. The sample consisted of peripheral blood. These receptors originate from a woman in her sixties or seventies with acute or convalescent COVID-19.

The genes are TRBV5-6 and TRBJ2-7; 9 bases align to TRBD2. The germline V gene has CDR1 SGHDT and CDR2 YYEEEE. The trim removed 0 bases at V and 6 bases at J, leaving 7 bases unmatched. The CDR3 totals 15 residues. The CDR3 region is CASSLESSGDPEQYF. CDR3 sequence (DNA): TGTGCCAGCAGCTTGGAGTCTAGCGGGGACCCCGAGCAGTACTTC.

The DNA of the CDR3 is TGTGCCAGCTCACCACGGGCGGGGAACACCGGGGAGCTGTTTTTT. It specifies CASSPRAGNTGELFF. V gene TRBV18 combines with J gene TRBJ2-2, with D possibly TRBD2 on 5 matching bases. The V and J ends lost 1 base and 1 base respectively, with 7 bases between them. This CDR3 contains 15 residues. In germline, CDR1 is KGHSH, CDR2 LQKENI.

The chain carries TRBV6-2 or TRBV6-3 and TRBJ1-1; D remains unclear. The V gene lost 0 bases and the J gene lost 11 bases, with 10 bases spanning the gap. CDR1 is MNHEY, CDR2 SVGEGT, per germline. This CDR3 spans 12 amino acids. The CDR3 region is CASSYSVPGAFF. Written as DNA, the CDR3 is TGTGCCAGCAGTTACTCGGTCCCGGGTGCTTTCTTT.

The chain is built from TRBV5-1 and TRBJ2-1; 8 bases map to TRBD1. Germline V gene lookup returns CDR1 SGHRS and CDR2 YFSETQ. The CDR3 covers 14 residues. Trimming cost V 2 bases and J 6 bases; bases outside gene matches: 4. In nucleotides, the CDR3 is TGCGCCAGCAGCTTCCGGACAGGGACCAATGAGCAGTTCTTC. Its protein is CASSFRTGTNEQFF.

This clone has more than one count but fewer than ten. The chain carries TRBV19 and TRBJ2-7; the match to TRBD1 covers 7 bases. Germline CDR1 reads LNHDA; CDR2 reads SQIVND (reference sequence). This CDR3 spans 15 amino acids. J was trimmed by 0 bases and V by 5 bases; bases with no gene match: 7. CDR3 in DNA: TGTGCCAGTAGTGGGCCGGGACAGAGCTCCTACGAGCAGTACTTC. Protein product: CASSGPGQSSYEQYF.

The rearrangement joins TRBV6-2 or TRBV6-3 to TRBJ1-5; TRBD1 aligns across 9 bases. J gave up 6 bases and V 2 bases, and 2 bases lay outside the gene matches. Germline V gene data show CDR1 as MNHEY and CDR2 as SVGEGT. The CDR3 length is 14 residues. CDR3 bases: TGTGCCAGCAGTTACGGGACAGGGACTCAGCCCCAGCATTTT. Translation: CASSYGTGTQPQHF.

This clone was counted once. The rearrangement links TRBV27 to TRBJ1-2; 7 bases map to TRBD1. This CDR3 region has 15 residues. Looked up from germline, CDR1 is MNHEY and CDR2 is SMNVEV (reference sequence). V was clipped by 5 bases and J by 8 bases; unmatched bases: 14. The CDR3 loop reads CASSPFATGARGYTF. The CDR3 nucleotides read TGTGCCAGCAGTCCCTTCGCTACAGGGGCGCGGGGCTACACCTTC.

This clone was detected only once. V usage is TRBV19 and J usage is TRBJ1-5, with D possibly TRBD1 on 5 matching bases. V lost 5 bases, J lost 5 bases, and 7 bases lay in between. The germline CDR1 and CDR2 sequences are LNHDA and SQIVND (reference sequence). The CDR3 loop spans 12 amino acids. In DNA, the CDR3 is TGTGCCAGTAGTGGACAAGATCAGCCCCAGCATTTT. Protein product: CASSGQDQPQHF. Full variable domain (rest looked up from reference TRBV19 and TRBJ1-5): DGGITQSPKYLFRKEGQNVTLSCEQNLNHDAMYWYRQDPGQGLRLIYYSQIVNDFQKGDIAEGYSVSREKKESFPLTVTSAQKNPTAFYLCASSGQDQPQHFGDGTRLSIL.

The chain carries TRBV28 and TRBJ2-7, with D maybe TRBD1 (6 bases). Germline loops: CDR1 MDHEN, CDR2 SYDVKM. V gave up 11 bases and J gave up 3 bases, with 11 bases separating them. The CDR3 spans 11 residues. The DNA of the CDR3 is TGTGCCTCCCTACAGGGCTACGAGCAGTACTTC. Amino acids: CASLQGYEQYF.

The gene calls are TRBV7-2 and TRBJ1-4, with D possibly being TRBD1 (6 bases). Trimming removed 3 bases from V and 8 bases from J, with 16 bases in between. In germline, CDR1 is SGHTA, CDR2 FQGNSA. The CDR3 spans 15 residues. CDR3 sequence reads: CASSFERGGKEKLFF. The CDR3 nucleotides are TGTGCCAGCAGCTTCGAAAGGGGGGGTAAAGAAAAACTGTTTTTT.

The rearrangement uses TRBV5-5 and TRBJ2-7; 9 bases fit TRBD2. With 4 bases clipped from V and 5 bases from J, the junction kept 10 bases outside the gene matches. CDR1 and CDR2 (germline): SGHKS, YYEKEE (reference sequence). CDR3 length: 15 residues. In nucleotides, the CDR3 is TGTGCCAGCAGCGCGCTAGCGGGGACATCCCACGAGCAGTACTTC. Translated, it gives CASSALAGTSHEQYF. The full variable domain, rest sourced from reference TRBV5-5 and TRBJ2-7, is DAGVTQSPTHLIKTRGQQVTLRCSPISGHKSVSWYQQVLGQGPQFIFQYYEKEERGRGNFPDRFSARQFPNYSSELNVNALLLGDSALYLCASSALAGTSHEQYFGPGTRLTVT.

The chain joins TRBV28 to TRBJ1-5, with D unresolved. CDR3 length equals 13 residues. Germline CDR1 MDHEN, CDR2 SYDVKM. The V end was cut by 5 bases, the J end by 13 bases, with 18 bases between. CDR3 in amino acids: CASSPRVAGLQHF. CDR3 nucleotides: TGTGCCAGCAGTCCCCGTGTAGCCGGCCTACAGCATTTT.

V gene TRBV28 combines with J gene TRBJ1-5; 8 positions match TRBD1. J gave up 2 bases and V 1 base, and 4 bases lay outside the gene matches. Germline values: CDR1 MDHEN, CDR2 SYDVKM. This CDR3 spans 16 amino acids. For the CDR3, the DNA is TGTGCCAGCAGTTTATTGCCGGGACAGGGCAATCAGCCCCAGCATTTT. Its protein product is CASSLLPGQGNQPQHF. The full variable domain, its missing parts supplied by reference TRBV28 and TRBJ1-5, is DVKVTQSSRYLVKRTGEKVFLECVQDMDHENMFWYRQDPGLGLRLIYFSYDVKMKEKGDIPEGYSVSREKKERFSLILESASTNQTSMYLCASSLLPGQGNQPQHFGDGTRLSIL.

The chain uses TRBV2 and TRBJ2-7; 10 bases are shared with TRBD1. Germline values: CDR1 SNHLY, CDR2 FYNNEI. CDR3 length: 16 residues. J lost 4 bases, V lost 4 bases, and 10 bases had no gene match. In nucleotides, the CDR3 is TGTGCCAGCAGTGGGGCGGGGGACAGGGGAGGATACGAGCAGTACTTC. This sequence encodes CASSGAGDRGGYEQYF.

This rearrangement joins TRBV6-2 or TRBV6-3 to TRBJ1-2; D gene ambiguous. The CDR3 spans 18 residues. Germline V lookup: CDR1 MNHEY, CDR2 SVGEGT. V was clipped by 2 bases and J by 2 bases, with 21 bases between them. The CDR3 region has the DNA TGTGCCAGCAGTTACGTACCGTGGAGCGACCCATTCAACTATGGCTACACCTTC. Its translation: CASSYVPWSDPFNYGYTF.

The genes are TRBV7-2 and TRBJ2-7; D ambiguous. From germline, CDR1 is SGHTA and CDR2 FQGNSA. The CDR3 totals 14 residues. Trimming left V 5 bases short and J 3 bases short, with 14 bases between. CDR3 protein: CASSPVRVSYEQYF. The CDR3 DNA follows: TGTGCCAGCAGCCCCGTACGGGTTAGCTACGAGCAGTACTTC.

This clone was found once. V gene TRBV27 combines with J gene TRBJ2-1; 14 nucleotides align to TRBD2. V lost 5 bases, J lost 4 bases, and 7 bases stayed unmatched. The CDR3 is 17 residues long. The germline CDR1 and CDR2 sequences are MNHEY and SMNVEV (reference sequence). The CDR3 DNA reads TGTGCCAGCAGTCCGGGACTAGCGGGGGCCCTTTACAATGAGCAGTTCTTC. Translation: CASSPGLAGALYNEQFF.

V usage is TRBV7-4 and J usage is TRBJ1-5; 9 bases align to TRBD1. The CDR3 is 19 residues long. The germline V gene encodes CDR1 SGHVT and CDR2 SQSDAQ. V dropped 0 bases and J dropped 6; count of bases not matched to a gene: 15. CDR3 DNA sequence: TGTGCCAGCAGCTTAGCCGGTCCCGGGACAGGGATTAGTAGTCAGCCCCAGCATTTT. It translates to CASSLAGPGTGISSQPQHF.

This clone occurred a few times. The V and J genes are TRBV5-4 and TRBJ2-7; TRBD1 matches at 7 bases. V trimming: 0 bases; J trimming: 5 bases; junction bases outside the gene matches: 8. Germline CDR1 is SGHNT and CDR2 is YYREEE (reference sequence). The CDR3 covers 15 residues. Here the CDR3 reads CASSLDRGFSNEQYF. CDR3 nucleotides: TGTGCCAGCAGCTTGGACAGGGGATTTTCCAACGAGCAGTACTTC.

The chain carries TRBV29-1 and TRBJ1-3, with 10 bases matching TRBD1. Per the germline V gene, CDR1 is SQVTM and CDR2 is ANQGSEA. The CDR3 length is 13 residues. The trim removed 5 bases at V and 7 bases at J, leaving 5 bases unmatched. In nucleotides, the CDR3 is TGCAGCGTTCTCGGGACAGGGGAGAACACCATATATTTT. Amino acids: CSVLGTGENTIYF.

This sequence joins TRBV4-1 and TRBJ2-1, with 11 bases matching TRBD2. CDR1 is MGHRA and CDR2 is YSYEKL in the germline V gene. V shed 0 bases, J shed 4 bases, and the junction held 8 bases outside the gene matches. This CDR3 comprises 18 residues. CDR3 amino acids: CASSQEGPGTSGYNEQFF. The CDR3 DNA reads as TGCGCCAGCAGCCAAGAAGGGCCCGGGACTAGCGGATACAATGAGCAGTTCTTC.

The J gene is TRBJ2-7, the V gene TRBV5-6; 10 bases line up with TRBD1. With V trimmed by 1 base and J by 4 bases, 5 bases remained unmatched. The CDR3 spans 15 residues. Looked up from germline, CDR1 is SGHDT and CDR2 is YYEEEE. For the CDR3, the DNA is TGTGCCAGCAGCTTGAAGACAGGGGGCGGTTACGAGCAGTACTTC. Amino acid sequence: CASSLKTGGGYEQYF.

J is TRBJ1-6 and V is TRBV20-1; D is perhaps TRBD1 (5 bases). Germline values: CDR1 DFQATT, CDR2 SNEGSKA (reference sequence). CDR3 length equals 16 residues. With 3 bases removed from V and 0 bases from J, the gap between germline ends came to 12 bases. The CDR3 loop is CSASAQGNSYNSPLHF. DNA of the CDR3: TGCAGTGCTAGTGCCCAGGGTAACTCCTATAATTCACCCCTCCACTTT.

As to this clone: At one boundary the junction diverges from the germline segment, which might be a read error. The chain links TRBV5-4 to TRBJ1-1; D ambiguous. Germline V gives CDR1 SGHNT, CDR2 YYREEE (reference sequence). The CDR3 totals 14 residues. In DNA form, the CDR3 reads TGTGCCAGCAACTTGGCCAGTCGAAGTACTGAAGCTTTCTTT. Its translation: CASNLASRSTEAFF.

The genes are TRBV4-1 and TRBJ2-1, with 7 bases fitting TRBD2. The CDR3 length is 19 residues. V dropped 0 bases and J dropped 0; count of bases not matched to a gene: 11. Germline CDR1 and CDR2: MGHRA and YSYEKL. CDR3 amino acids: CASSQEGRGGSRSYNEQFF. CDR3 bases: TGCGCCAGCAGCCAAGAGGGGCGGGGCGGGAGCCGCTCCTACAATGAGCAGTTCTTC.